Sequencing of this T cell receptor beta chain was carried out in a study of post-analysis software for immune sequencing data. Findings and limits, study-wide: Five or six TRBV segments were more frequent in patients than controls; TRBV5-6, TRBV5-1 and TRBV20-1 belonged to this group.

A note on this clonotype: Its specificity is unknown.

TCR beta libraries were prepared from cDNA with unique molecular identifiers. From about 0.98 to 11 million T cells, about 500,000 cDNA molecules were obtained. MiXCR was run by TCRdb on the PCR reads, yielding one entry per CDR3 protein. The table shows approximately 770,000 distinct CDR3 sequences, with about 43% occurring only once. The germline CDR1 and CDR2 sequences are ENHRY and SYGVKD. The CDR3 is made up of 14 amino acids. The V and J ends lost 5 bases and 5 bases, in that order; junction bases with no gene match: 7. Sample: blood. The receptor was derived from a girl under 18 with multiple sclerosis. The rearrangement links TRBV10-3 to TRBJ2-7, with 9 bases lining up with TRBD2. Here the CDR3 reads CAISPIAGADEQYF. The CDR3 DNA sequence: TGTGCCATCAGTCCGATAGCGGGAGCCGACGAGCAGTACTTC.